The table lists the clone carrying this TCR beta chain with a few counts. Its target is not known. The sample is drawn from a study of blood T cells in healthy people across ages. General study findings and limits: Older age went with lower TCR beta diversity per million T cells, in a roughly linear way. Greater diversity and more naive CD4+ cells were seen in long-lived donors than in aged donors.

The CDR3 runs 14 residues. Trimming took 1 base from V and 12 from J, leaving 16 bases between them. Germline CDR1 reads SGHVS; CDR2 reads FQNEAQ. The authors ran a second PCR of roughly 7 to 11 cycles using a sample-barcoded 5' primer and a J-beta primer mix. TCRdb re-derived calls from the 5' RACE reads in MiXCR, one entry per CDR3 protein. Among about 1.7 million distinct CDR3 sequences listed, under 30% were seen once. Peripheral blood from each donor was collected in a volume of approximately 9.5 milliliters. The study isolated at least 6.5 million PBMCs from each sample. This TCR derives from a woman in her 30s in good health. Source material: blood. This sequence joins TRBV7-8 and TRBJ2-1; a weak D match, TRBD2 (5 bases). CDR3: CASSLGAAAAGQFF. CDR3 DNA sequence: TGTGCCAGCAGCTTAGGGGCTGCGGCCGCGGGGCAGTTCTTC.